The clone carrying this T cell receptor (beta chain) has a handful of counts. Its antigen is as yet unknown. The record originates from a study of T cells in Graves' hyperthyroidism and ophthalmopathy. Overall study findings and caveats: Stable hyperthyroidism was told apart from ophthalmopathy by a model built on 13 V-J features.

Germline V CDR1 and CDR2: SGHTA, FQGTGA. V shed 5 bases and J shed 1 base, with 18 bases lying between them. There are 16 residues in the CDR3. The source material, RNA transcripts, was used to amplify TCR beta CDR3 regions. TCR CDR3 regions were first amplified by RT-PCR with HTBI primers. TCRdb passed the multiplex PCR reads through MiXCR, listing each CDR3 protein once. The top ten clones hold 11% to 15% of a sample with 450,000 to 600,000 distinct CDR3 sequences, 14% of them seen once. The authors obtained PBMCs from about 9.5 ml of fresh peripheral blood. Sequences were obtained from blood. This TCR came from a woman in her 40s with Graves' hyperthyroidism. The gene calls are TRBV7-3 and TRBJ2-7, with a weak D call TRBD2 (7 bases). In DNA, the CDR3 is TGTGCCAGCAGCCCTGAGGGGGGGAGCCGGTCCTACGAGCAGTACTTC. It codes for CASSPEGGSRSYEQYF. The whole variable domain, filled in from reference TRBV7-3 and TRBJ2-7, reads GAGVSQTPSNKVTEKGKYVELRCDPISGHTALYWYRQSLGQGPEFLIYFQGTGAADDSGLPNDRFFAVRPEGSVSTLKIQRTERGDSAVYLCASSPEGGSRSYEQYFGPGTRLTVT.